This T cell receptor (beta chain) was recorded in a study of blood T cell repertoires in COVID-19. Study-level background: Material from acute and convalescent COVID-19 was sourced from the United States, Italy and Spain. Sources were T cells, B-cell-depleted T cells, or PBMCs; the material itself was cDNA or gDNA.

V was pared by 3 bases and J by 10 bases, with 16 bases between. The CDR3 consists of 15 residues. Germline CDR1 KGHSH, CDR2 LQKENI. As handled by the study authors: Reference gene primer amplification in the assay estimated nucleated cell counts. The table came from immunoSEQ multiplex PCR; TCRdb's copy has only in-frame clones and leaves some out. V and J calls and clone size are given by that table; D and trimming were obtained from the DNA. The sample includes under 250,000 clones, 84% of them seen just once. The origin of this receptor is a man in his fifties or sixties with acute or convalescent COVID-19. This chain links TRBV18 with TRBJ1-6; D is possibly TRBD1 (5 bases). The specimen was peripheral blood. CDR3 sequence (DNA): TGTGCCAGCTCACCGGGGGGAAGCAGTCGGTCACCCCTCCACTTT. It yields the protein CASSPGGSSRSPLHF. Supplemented by reference TRBV18 and TRBJ1-6, the full variable domain reads NAGVMQNPRHLVRRRGQEARLRCSPMKGHSHVYWYRQLPEEGLKFMVYLQKENIIDESGMPKERFSAEFPKEGPSILRIQQVVRGDSAAYFCASSPGGSSRSPLHFGNGTRLTVT.